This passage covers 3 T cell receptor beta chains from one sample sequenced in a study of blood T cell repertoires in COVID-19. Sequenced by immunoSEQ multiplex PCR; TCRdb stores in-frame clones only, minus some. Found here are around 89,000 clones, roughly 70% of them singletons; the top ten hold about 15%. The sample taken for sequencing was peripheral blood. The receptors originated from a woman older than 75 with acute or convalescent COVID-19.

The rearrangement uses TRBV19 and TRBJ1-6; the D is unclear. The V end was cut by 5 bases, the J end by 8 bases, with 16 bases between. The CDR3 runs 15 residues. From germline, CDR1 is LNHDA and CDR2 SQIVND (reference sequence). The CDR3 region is CASSVTGRGDSPLHF. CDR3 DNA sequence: TGTGCCAGTAGTGTAACCGGCCGGGGAGATTCACCCCTCCACTTT.

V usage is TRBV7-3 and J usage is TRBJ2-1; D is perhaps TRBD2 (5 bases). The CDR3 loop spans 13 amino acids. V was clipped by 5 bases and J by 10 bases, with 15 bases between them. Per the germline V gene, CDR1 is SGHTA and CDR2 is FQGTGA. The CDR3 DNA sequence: TGTGCCAGCAGCCTACGGGGTTCAGCCGAGCAGTTCTTC. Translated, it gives CASSLRGSAEQFF.

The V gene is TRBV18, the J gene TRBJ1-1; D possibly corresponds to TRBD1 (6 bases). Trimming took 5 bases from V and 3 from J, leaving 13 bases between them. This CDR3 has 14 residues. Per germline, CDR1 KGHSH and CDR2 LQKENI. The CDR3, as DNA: TGTGCCAGCTCAGCTGGGGGGGCAGACACTGAAGCTTTCTTT. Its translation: CASSAGGADTEAFF. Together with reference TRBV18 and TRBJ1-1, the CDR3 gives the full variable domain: NAGVMQNPRHLVRRRGQEARLRCSPMKGHSHVYWYRQLPEEGLKFMVYLQKENIIDESGMPKERFSAEFPKEGPSILRIQQVVRGDSAAYFCASSAGGADTEAFFGQGTRLTVV.